These 10 T cell receptor beta chains share one sample of origin, sequenced in a study of T cell repertoires in cytomegalovirus infection. TCRdb recomputed calls from the reads with MiXCR, one row per CDR3 protein. The sample holds some 270,000 distinct CDR3 sequences; about a sixth are singletons and the top ten take around half. Input material: CD8+ T cells from PBMCs. These receptors all stem from a human donor in good health (CMV status not recorded). Some clones in this sample may be carry-over from other donors' samples.

This clonotype has more than one count but fewer than ten. The chain links TRBV20-1 to TRBJ2-5; D is ambiguous. The V end was cut by 3 bases, the J end by 1 base, with 18 bases between. The CDR3 is made up of 16 amino acids. The germline gives CDR1 DFQATT, CDR2 SNEGSKA (reference sequence). This CDR3 is CSARAGPGSPQETQYF. CDR3 DNA: TGCAGTGCTAGGGCAGGTCCGGGCTCCCCCCAAGAGACCCAGTACTTC.

In DNA, the CDR3 is TGTGCCAGCAGCGGGGGGAGTCACACCGGGGAGCTGTTTTTT. It translates to CASSGGSHTGELFF. The chain recombines TRBV7-6 with TRBJ2-2, with a tentative D call TRBD2 (6 bases). Trimming took 5 bases from V and 3 from J, leaving 10 bases between them. The germline V gene encodes CDR1 SGHVS and CDR2 FNYEAQ. This CDR3 has 14 amino acids. Full variable domain (outside the CDR3, taken from reference TRBV7-6 and TRBJ2-2): GAGVSQSPRYKVTKRGQDVALRCDPISGHVSLYWYRQALGQGPEFLTYFNYEAQQDKSGLPNDRFSAERPEGSISTLTIQRTEQRDSAMYRCASSGGSHTGELFFGEGSRLTVL.

This clonotype has a handful of counts. This sequence joins TRBV23-1 and TRBJ2-6; tentatively, D is TRBD1 (6 bases). TRBV23-1 is identified as an open reading frame with a role that is uncertain. Trimming took off 6 bases at V and 4 bases at J, with 13 bases between the two ends. This CDR3 contains 15 residues. CDR3 nucleotides: TGCGCCAGCAGGCCACAGGGCCCCGGGGCCAACGTCCTGACTTTC. This sequence encodes CASRPQGPGANVLTF.

On this clonotype: A much larger clone differs from this one at a single base, so this may be a read error. V gene TRBV9 combines with J gene TRBJ2-1; no firm D call. The length of the CDR3 is 12 residues. Germline V gene sequence: CDR1 SGDLS, CDR2 YYNGEE. Trimming stripped 1 base from V and 5 bases from J, with 4 bases between. CDR3: CASSVTNNEQFF. The CDR3, as DNA: TGTGCCAGCAGCGTAACTAACAATGAGCAGTTCTTC.

About this clonotype itself: The germline gene is not matched at one end of the junction; a read error may be the cause. This sequence joins TRBV4-2 and TRBJ2-1; TRBD2 agrees at 11 bases. Germline assignment: CDR1 LGHNA and CDR2 YNFKEQ. CDR3 length: 17 residues. As DNA, the CDR3 is TGTGCCAGCAGCCAAGAACTAGCGGGGGACTACTACAATAAGCAGTTCTTC. It specifies CASSQELAGDYYNKQFF.

This chain links TRBV7-9 with TRBJ2-7, with a tentative D call TRBD1 (5 bases). This CDR3 comprises 15 residues. V gave up 3 bases and J gave up 2 bases, with 14 bases separating them. Germline assignment: CDR1 SEHNR and CDR2 FQNEAQ (reference sequence). The CDR3 sequence: CASSFSWARAYEQYF. DNA for the CDR3: TGTGCCAGCAGCTTTTCCTGGGCCAGGGCCTACGAGCAGTACTTC.

J is TRBJ2-7 and V is TRBV13; TRBD1 agrees at 8 bases. This CDR3 is built from 15 residues. The J segment lost 0 bases and the V segment lost 5 bases, leaving 6 bases of the junction unmatched. Germline V gives CDR1 PRHDT, CDR2 FYEKMQ (reference sequence). The CDR3 here is CASSGGQESSYEQYF. The CDR3 DNA is TGTGCCAGCAGCGGGGGACAGGAGAGCTCCTACGAGCAGTACTTC.

Concerning this clonotype: A read error may account for a junction end that differs from germline. The V and J genes are TRBV4-1 and TRBJ2-3, with a possible D match to TRBD2 (5 bases). This CDR3 region has 15 residues. Per the germline V gene, CDR1 is MGHRA and CDR2 is YSYEKL. The CDR3 sequence is CASSQDLSTGDTQYF. In DNA form, the CDR3 reads TGTGCCAGCAGCCAAGACCTAAGTACGGGGGATACGCAGTATTTT.

This clonotype was picked up a small number of times. CDR3 nucleotides: TGTGCCAGCAGTGGACAGGGGGCCTTTGAAGCTTTCTTT. This translates into CASSGQGAFEAFF. V usage is TRBV6-2 or TRBV6-3 and J usage is TRBJ1-1; TRBD1 matches at 11 bases. This CDR3 region has 13 residues. Germline V CDR1 and CDR2: MNHEY, SVGEGT. J gave up 7 bases and V 5 bases, and 3 bases lay outside the gene matches.

The V gene is TRBV10-3, the J gene TRBJ1-1; 10 positions match TRBD1. The CDR3 has 17 residues. V shed 3 bases, J shed 4 bases, and the junction held 11 bases outside the gene matches. From germline, CDR1 is ENHRY and CDR2 SYGVKD. CDR3 sequence (DNA): TGTGCCATCAGTGACCCTCCGGGACAGGGGCCTAGCACTGAAGCTTTCTTT. Translated, it gives CAISDPPGQGPSTEAFF.